This is a list of T cell receptor beta chains from one sample in a study of blood T cell repertoires in COVID-19. TCRdb keeps only in-frame clones here, not all; method: immunoSEQ multiplex PCR. Counted here are approximately 70,000 clones, approximately 90% occurring once; the ten biggest clones make up 4.8%. Sequenced sample: peripheral blood. The receptors stem from a woman aged 60-75 years with active COVID-19. CDR3s include the opening cysteine and the closing phenylalanine or tryptophan. The D gene is left open where the match is weak. Size is stated for part of the rows, as once, few or many counts, or as a class when the clone is expanded.

>NA|TRBJ1-1|NA|16|TRBV19
TGTGCCAGTAGACGGGATTACAGAGGCATGAACACTGAAGCTTTCTTT
CASRRDYRGMNTEAFF
>once|TRBJ2-2|TRBD2|14|TRBV30
TGTGCCTGGAGTCGCGGGAGCTACACCGGGGAGCTGTTTTTT
CAWSRGSYTGELFF
>NA|TRBJ2-5|NA|13|TRBV12-3/TRBV12-4
TGTGCCAGTAGTAAAAGCACCCTTGAGACCCAGTACTTC
CASSKSTLETQYF
>NA|TRBJ2-1|TRBD2|16|TRBV11-1
TGTGCCAGCAGCCCCCACGGGACTAGGGGCATGGGGGAGCAGTTCTTC
CASSPHGTRGMGEQFF
>NA|TRBJ1-2|NA|13|TRBV19
TGTGCCAGTAGTATGACAGCTAACTATGGCTACACCTTC
CASSMTANYGYTF
>NA|TRBJ2-5|NA|13|TRBV5-1
TGCGCCAGCAGCTTCGGGGGAGAGGAGACCCAGTACTTC
CASSFGGEETQYF
>NA|TRBJ2-1|NA|13|TRBV6-1
TGTGCCAGCAGTGAGCGGGATTACAATGAGCAGTTCTTC
CASSERDYNEQFF
>NA|TRBJ2-3|TRBD2|15|TRBV3-1/TRBV3-2
TGTGCCAGCAGCCAGCGGGGGTCGGGCACAGATACGCAGTATTTT
CASSQRGSGTDTQYF
>NA|TRBJ2-5|TRBD1|14|TRBV5-4
TGTGCCAGCAGCCTAACGACCAGGGGGGAGACCCAGTACTTC
CASSLTTRGETQYF
>once|TRBJ2-1|TRBD2|19|TRBV10-1
TGCGCCAGCAGTGACCTCGTCCCGGGACTAGCGGGAGGTTACAATGAGCAGTTCTTC
CASSDLVPGLAGGYNEQFF
>NA|TRBJ1-2|NA|12|TRBV12-3/TRBV12-4
TGTGCCAGCAGAGACTCCTACTATGGCTACACCTTC
CASRDSYYGYTF
>NA|TRBJ2-1|NA|16|TRBV6-1
TGTGCCAGCAGTGCCCAGGGACTGTTGGGAGGCAATGAGCAGTTCTTC
CASSAQGLLGGNEQFF
>NA|TRBJ2-1|TRBD1|17|TRBV7-2
TGTGCCAGCAGCTTAGTAGCCGGGACAGGGGCAATGGGTGAGCAGTTCTTC
CASSLVAGTGAMGEQFF
>NA|TRBJ1-2|NA|13|TRBV12-3/TRBV12-4
TGTGCCAGCAGTCCCCAGGGGAGTTATGGCTACACCTTC
CASSPQGSYGYTF
>NA|TRBJ1-3|NA|16|TRBV5-4
TGTGCCAGCAGCTTTAGACAATCATCAGGAGGAAACACCATATATTTT
CASSFRQSSGGNTIYF
>NA|TRBJ1-4|TRBD1|14|TRBV24-1
TGTGCCACCAGTGCCACAGGGGGTAGTGAAAAACTGTTTTTT
CATSATGGSEKLFF
>NA|TRBJ1-2|NA|15|TRBV9
TGTGCCAGCAGCGTAGTGCGGGGCTCGGACTATGGCTACACCTTC
CASSVVRGSDYGYTF
>NA|TRBJ1-1|TRBD1|16|TRBV18
TGTGCCAGCTCACCGGGAAAAGGACAGGGGAACACTGAAGCTTTCTTT
CASSPGKGQGNTEAFF
>NA|TRBJ2-7|TRBD1|15|TRBV27
TGTGCCAGCAGTCCGCCGGGACAGGGGCGGTACGAGCAGTACTTC
CASSPPGQGRYEQYF
>NA|TRBJ2-2|NA|13|TRBV19
TGTGCCAGCTGGGAGGACAACACCGGGGAGCTGTTTTTT
CASWEDNTGELFF
>once|TRBJ2-6|NA|15|TRBV5-1
TGCGCCAGCAGCTGGGGAGTGTCTGGGGCCAACGTCCTGACTTTC
CASSWGVSGANVLTF
>once|TRBJ2-1|TRBD2|14|TRBV20-1
TGCAGTGCTAGTTCTAGCGGGAGTTGGGATGAGCAGTTCTTC
CSASSSGSWDEQFF
>once|TRBJ2-7|TRBD1|15|TRBV11-2
TGTGCCAGCAGCGTAACACGGGACAGGGGATCCGAGCAGTACTTC
CASSVTRDRGSEQYF
>NA|TRBJ1-2|TRBD1|14|TRBV27
TGTGCCAGCAGTTCGACAGGGCGGGCCTATGGCTACACCTTC
CASSSTGRAYGYTF
>NA|TRBJ2-6|TRBD2|18|TRBV28
TGTGCCAGCAGCCCTCAGCGGGGCCCCACCTCCGCGGCCAACGTCCTGACTTTC
CASSPQRGPTSAANVLTF
>NA|TRBJ1-2|TRBD1|17|TRBV5-1
TGCGCCAGCAGCTTGGACGACAGGGCGTCGGCTAGGGATGGCTACACCTTC
CASSLDDRASARDGYTF
>NA|TRBJ2-2|NA|13|TRBV12-3/TRBV12-4
TGTGCCAGCAGTGACAGAAACACCGGGGAGCTGTTTTTT
CASSDRNTGELFF
>NA|TRBJ2-1|NA|15|TRBV6-1
TGTGCCAGCAGAACCGGGACACTGAGAAACAATGAGCAGTTCTTC
CASRTGTLRNNEQFF
>NA|TRBJ1-5|TRBD1|15|TRBV28
TGTGCCAGCAGCTCAGGACAGGGGCTCAATCAGCCCCAGCATTTT
CASSSGQGLNQPQHF
>NA|TRBJ2-2|TRBD2|15|TRBV5-1
TGCGCCAGCTCGCCTACCAGCGGGAGTCCCGGGGAGCTGTTTTTT
CASSPTSGSPGELFF
>NA|TRBJ2-7|NA|17|TRBV3-1/TRBV3-2
TGTGCCAGCAGCCGCCGACTAGGCGAACTTGGAAACTACGAGCAGTACTTC
CASSRRLGELGNYEQYF
>NA|TRBJ1-2|NA|12|TRBV25-1
TGTGCCAGCAGGAAAGGGGGGGGTGGCTACACCTTC
CASRKGGGGYTF
>NA|TRBJ2-7|NA|10|TRBV30
TGTGCCTGGAGTGCAACAGAGCAGTACTTC
CAWSATEQYF
>NA|TRBJ1-6|NA|14|TRBV5-1
TGCGCCAGCAGCCTTGGACGGAGGAATTCACCCCTCCACTTT
CASSLGRRNSPLHF
>once|TRBJ2-6|NA|17|TRBV19
TGTGCCAGTAGTATCCGGGACTCAAACTCTGGGGCCAACGTCCTGACTTTC
CASSIRDSNSGANVLTF
>NA|TRBJ2-7|NA|15|TRBV18
TGTGCCAGCTCACCATTACCAGGTGACCTTTACGAGCAGTACTTC
CASSPLPGDLYEQYF
>NA|TRBJ1-5|TRBD1|12|TRBV28
TGTGCCAGCAGACGACCACGGACAGGGTGGTATTTT
CASRRPRTGWYF
>NA|TRBJ1-1|NA|12|TRBV7-6
TGTGCCAGCAGCTTAGATACAGGGAAAGCTTTCTTT
CASSLDTGKAFF
>NA|TRBJ1-1|NA|13|TRBV19
TGTGCCAGTAGTTACAGGGTGCACACTGAAGCTTTCTTT
CASSYRVHTEAFF
>NA|TRBJ1-1|TRBD1|16|TRBV7-9
TGTGCCAGCAGCTTAGGTGCGAGGGGGCATGACACTGAAGCTTTCTTT
CASSLGARGHDTEAFF
>few|TRBJ1-3|TRBD1|15|TRBV2
TGTGCCAGCAGTGAAGCAGGGACAGGGATCGACACCATATATTTT
CASSEAGTGIDTIYF
>once|TRBJ2-5|NA|12|TRBV5-1
TGCGCCAGCAGCGCGGTCCAAGAGACCCAGTACTTC
CASSAVQETQYF
>few|TRBJ1-1|TRBD1|14|TRBV18
TGTGCCAGCTCACCGACAGGGGGCTTAGTTGAAGCTTTCTTT
CASSPTGGLVEAFF
>NA|TRBJ1-5|NA|14|TRBV7-2
TGTGCCAGCAGCTTAGGGAGAGGCAATAGGCCCCAGCATTTT
CASSLGRGNRPQHF
>once|TRBJ2-2|TRBD2|18|TRBV5-1
TGCGCCAGCAGCTGGAGCGGGACTAGCGGAGGGGGGTCCGGGGAGCTGTTTTTT
CASSWSGTSGGGSGELFF
>NA|TRBJ2-7|TRBD1|14|TRBV2
TGTGCCAGCAGTGGCGACAGGGGCCCCTACGAGCAGTACTTC
CASSGDRGPYEQYF
>NA|TRBJ2-7|NA|15|TRBV18
TGTGCCGGCTCACCACCCGGGACAAGCTCCTACGAGCAGTACTTC
CAGSPPGTSSYEQYF
>NA|TRBJ2-1|NA|11|TRBV20-1
TGCAGTGCCCCAAACTCGAAAGTGCAGTTCTTC
CSAPNSKVQFF
>NA|TRBJ1-5|TRBD1|15|TRBV18
TGTGCCAGCTCACCCCTAGGGACAGACAATCAGCCCCAGCATTTT
CASSPLGTDNQPQHF
>NA|TRBJ2-5|NA|14|TRBV7-7
TGTGCTAGCAGCTTGGTTGGCAGGAAAGAGACCCAGTACTTC
CASSLVGRKETQYF
>NA|TRBJ2-1|TRBD2|11|TRBV30
TGTGCCTGGACTAGCGGCCCCGCCGGGTTCTTC
CAWTSGPAGFF
>NA|TRBJ2-2|NA|16|TRBV28
TGTGCCAGCAGGGCCTCCAGGGGTGCGGACACCGGGGAGCTGTTTTTT
CASRASRGADTGELFF
>few|TRBJ2-5|TRBD2|17|TRBV3-1/TRBV3-2
TGTGCCAGCAGCAAACTAGCGGGAGAAGTTCAACAAGAGACCCAGTACTTC
CASSKLAGEVQQETQYF
>NA|TRBJ1-1|NA|14|TRBV5-1
TGCGCCAGCAGCTTGAGTGCGGGTAGAACTGAAGCTTTCTTT
CASSLSAGRTEAFF
>NA|TRBJ2-2|NA|13|TRBV7-6
TGTGCCAGCAGTGAAGATTATCCGGTGGAGCTGTTTTTT
CASSEDYPVELFF
>once|TRBJ2-1|NA|16|TRBV9
TGTGCCAGCAGCGTAGCCGGGATCTCCTCCTACAATGAGCAGTTCTTC
CASSVAGISSYNEQFF